A selection of T cell receptor beta chains follows, all from one sample in a study of blood T cells in healthy people across ages. TCRdb reprocessed the 5' RACE reads with MiXCR, giving one entry per CDR3 protein. This table holds about a million distinct CDR3 sequences, 45% to 50% found once. The sequenced sample consisted of blood. These receptors came from a man younger than 40 in good health. Each CDR3 is given without its conserved first and last residue. D genes are given only for firm matches.

TRBD2	TRBJ2-5	TRBV20-1	SVPLAGYQETQY
TRBD2	TRBJ2-1	TRBV28	AGGGASGGKSYNEQF
.	TRBJ1-2	TRBV7-2	ASSSLREGNYGYT
TRBD2	TRBJ2-1	TRBV5-4	ASSLELAGGNEQF
TRBD1	TRBJ2-3	TRBV18	ASSQSTGGLADTQY
TRBD1	TRBJ2-7	TRBV2	ASSDPRQGAAYEQY
.	TRBJ1-4	TRBV12-3/TRBV12-4	ASSLTLRGEKLF
.	TRBJ2-3	TRBV4-1	ASSQDTRGADTQY
.	TRBJ2-2	TRBV9	ASSVDGGSTGELF
.	TRBJ1-1	TRBV28	ASSLRPGTEAF
TRBD1	TRBJ2-3	TRBV27	ASSLRGQSTDTQY
TRBD2	TRBJ2-3	TRBV29-1	SVEGLAGPDTQY
TRBD2	TRBJ2-1	TRBV7-2	ASRGGRGAYNEQF
.	TRBJ2-5	TRBV24-1	GTSEGETQY
TRBD1	TRBJ1-6	TRBV20-1	SVPIGQGSTPLH
.	TRBJ2-1	TRBV9	ASSGEDEVIGDEQF
TRBD1	TRBJ2-7	TRBV4-3	ASSLNAGTVYEQY
.	TRBJ2-3	TRBV20-1	SARHGGTDTQY
TRBD1	TRBJ2-3	TRBV5-1	ASSPVGQGTDTQY
TRBD1	TRBJ2-5	TRBV9	ASSVAPGQGQETQY
.	TRBJ2-5	TRBV7-9	ASDNSRQPVPETQY
.	.	TRBV6-6	ASLGQETQY
.	TRBJ2-5	TRBV7-2	ASSLESVYETQY
.	TRBJ2-4	TRBV9	ASSVDGAKNIQY
.	TRBJ2-1	TRBV20-1	SATLSVGQPFSYNEQF
TRBD2	TRBJ2-7	TRBV5-1	ASSLLGLALSYEQY
.	TRBJ2-1	TRBV5-5	ASNWSARSNNEQF
.	TRBJ2-3	TRBV12-3/TRBV12-4	ASSLSPVGTDTQY
TRBD1	TRBJ2-2	TRBV10-3	AISELGNRGNTGELF
.	TRBJ2-3	TRBV20-1	SAWADLMNTQY
TRBD2	TRBJ2-5	TRBV3-1	ASSFGLAGGLGETQY
.	TRBJ2-5	TRBV28	ASGSNQETQY
TRBD1	TRBJ1-4	TRBV20-1	SANPGQGNEKLF
TRBD1	TRBJ2-1	TRBV29-1	SVSGTGFLNEQF
TRBD1	TRBJ1-4	TRBV6-1	ASIRATGFGEKLF
TRBD1	TRBJ1-5	TRBV7-2	ASSLYPGTGQPQH
.	TRBJ1-1	TRBV12-3/TRBV12-4	ASSYARGKTEAF